This entry lists 13 T cell receptor beta chains sequenced from one sample in a study of monozygotic twins with inflammatory bowel disease. TCRdb reprocessed the 5' RACE reads, with one entry per CDR3 protein and no DNA. Reported are some 440,000 distinct CDR3 sequences; the ten largest clones contain 2.4%. Sample: blood. The receptor source for this set is a human donor with ulcerative colitis or Crohn's disease, or a healthy co-twin of an affected twin (not recorded which).

This CDR3 is CASSGTGYPYEQYF. The rearrangement uses TRBV5-1 and TRBJ2-7; TCRdb selects TRBD1, and the lack of DNA leaves this call unchecked. The CDR3 is 14 residues long. Germline V CDR1 and CDR2: SGHRS, YFSETQ.

The CDR3: CASSWTGGEEKLFF. The J gene is TRBJ1-4, the V gene TRBV5-1; TCRdb's assignment of TRBD1 cannot be checked, as there is no DNA. The CDR3 runs to 14 residues. Germline V CDR1 and CDR2: SGHRS, YFSETQ.

The rearrangement links TRBV18 to TRBJ1-1; checking the TCRdb D call of TRBD1 is not possible without DNA. This CDR3 contains 14 residues. Germline CDR1 KGHSH, CDR2 LQKENI. CDR3 in amino acids: CASSPLGGFTEAFF.

V gene TRBV5-1 combines with J gene TRBJ2-7; TCRdb indicates TRBD1, and absent DNA this call remains unverified. CDR1 is SGHRS, CDR2 YFSETQ, per germline. The CDR3 covers 15 residues. CDR3 protein: CASSQQTRGGSEQYF.

The rearrangement links TRBV12-5 to TRBJ1-5; the D call from TCRdb, TRBD1, cannot be confirmed without DNA. The V gene's germline CDR1 is LGHNT and CDR2 FRNRAP. The CDR3 is 13 residues long. The CDR3 here is CASGLGDRQPQHF.

The genes are TRBV12-3 or TRBV12-4 and TRBJ1-5; TCRdb's assignment of TRBD1 cannot be checked, as there is no DNA. The CDR3 spans 12 residues. The CDR3 loop reads CASGGGGQPQHF.

This chain joins TRBV30 and TRBJ2-5; TCRdb selects TRBD2, and the lack of DNA leaves this call unchecked. From germline, CDR1 is GTSNPN and CDR2 SVGIG (reference sequence). There are 16 residues in the CDR3. This CDR3 reads CAWSAIPHGGGETQYF.

The chain carries TRBV12-3 or TRBV12-4 and TRBJ1-5; no DNA is available, so the TRBD1 call from TCRdb remains unchecked. The CDR3 is 16 residues long. The CDR3 loop is CASSTNQGRDNQPQHF.

The CDR3 protein is CASSRYGTLDNEQFF. The chain couples TRBV6-1 to TRBJ2-1; as DNA is missing, the TRBD1 call by TCRdb cannot be tested. The CDR3 totals 15 residues. CDR1 MNHNS and CDR2 SASEGT come from the germline V gene.

The chain employs TRBV27 and TRBJ1-5; TCRdb returns TRBD1, unconfirmable since there is no DNA. Germline CDR1 and CDR2: MNHEY and SMNVEV (reference sequence). The CDR3 sequence is 13 residues long. CDR3 region: CASFQGPNQPQHF.

J is TRBJ2-7 and V is TRBV7-6; TCRdb designates TRBD1, a call that cannot be tested without DNA. The CDR3 length is 14 residues. Germline CDR1 and CDR2: SGHVS and FNYEAQ. CDR3 loop: CASSLLFPGYEQYF.

CDR3 sequence reads: CASSLMAGNFYEQYF. The chain links TRBV5-6 to TRBJ2-7. The germline V gene has CDR1 SGHDT and CDR2 YYEEEE. The CDR3 length is 15 residues.

The rearrangement links TRBV7-9 to TRBJ2-7. Germline loops: CDR1 SEHNR, CDR2 FQNEAQ (reference sequence). The CDR3 contains 12 residues. The CDR3 sequence: CASSWTTYEQYF.